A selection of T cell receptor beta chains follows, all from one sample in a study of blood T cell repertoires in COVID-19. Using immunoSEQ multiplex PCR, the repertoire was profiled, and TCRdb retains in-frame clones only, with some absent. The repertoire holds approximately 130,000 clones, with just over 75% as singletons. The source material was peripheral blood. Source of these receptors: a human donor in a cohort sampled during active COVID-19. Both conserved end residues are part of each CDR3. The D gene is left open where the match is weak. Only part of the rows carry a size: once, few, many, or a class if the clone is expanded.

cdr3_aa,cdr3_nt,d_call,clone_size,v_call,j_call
CASRGLAGPDTQYF,TGCGCCAGCAGGGGACTAGCGGGGCCAGATACGCAGTATTTT,TRBD2,NA,TRBV5-1,TRBJ2-3
CALAWLNSYNEQFF,TGTGCCTTAGCCTGGCTGAACTCCTACAATGAGCAGTTCTTC,NA,NA,TRBV2,TRBJ2-1
CASSYLAGRNTGELFF,TGTGCCAGCAGTTACCTAGCGGGGCGGAACACCGGGGAGCTGTTTTTT,TRBD2,NA,TRBV6-5,TRBJ2-2
CASSPWDNLNTEAFF,TGTGCCAGCTCACCCTGGGACAATTTGAACACTGAAGCTTTCTTT,NA,NA,TRBV18,TRBJ1-1
CASSLGQGTHLRNTEAFF,TGCGCCAGCAGCTTGGGACAGGGGACCCACCTTAGGAACACTGAAGCTTTCTTT,TRBD1,NA,TRBV5-1,TRBJ1-1
CSVESDEQYF,TGCAGCGTTGAGTCCGACGAGCAGTACTTC,NA,NA,TRBV29-1,TRBJ2-7
CASSPRDREAEAFF,TGTGCCAGCAGCCCGCGGGACAGGGAAGCTGAAGCTTTCTTT,TRBD1,NA,TRBV5-4,TRBJ1-1
CASSPLAGLSLNIQYF,TGTGCCAGCAGTCCTCTAGCGGGGCTGAGCCTCAACATTCAGTACTTC,TRBD2,NA,TRBV27,TRBJ2-4
CASSFQETQYF,TGTGCCAGCAGCTTCCAAGAGACCCAGTACTTC,NA,NA,TRBV6-5,TRBJ2-5
CARGGGSGRGEKLFF,TGTGCCCGCGGGGGGGGGTCAGGGAGAGGTGAAAAACTGTTTTTT,NA,NA,TRBV28,TRBJ1-4
CASSPGGGLGETQYF,TGTGCCAGCAGTCCGGGGGGCGGACTGGGAGAGACCCAGTACTTC,NA,few,TRBV7-6,TRBJ2-5
CASSLGRVIGNTIYF,TGTGCCAGCAGCTTAGGCAGGGTGATTGGAAACACCATATATTTT,NA,NA,TRBV5-6,TRBJ1-3
CASSRMRGAGNTIYF,TGCGCCAGCAGCCGGATGCGGGGTGCAGGAAACACCATATATTTT,NA,NA,TRBV4-1,TRBJ1-3
CASSLVGQGVVRSYGYTF,TGTGCCAGCAGCTTGGTTGGACAGGGGGTTGTCAGGTCCTATGGCTACACCTTC,TRBD1,NA,TRBV7-9,TRBJ1-2
CASSRILQTVGIAPYGYTF,TGTGCCAGCAGTCGAATCCTTCAGACAGTCGGAATAGCTCCATATGGCTACACCTTC,NA,NA,TRBV27,TRBJ1-2
CASSERSGSSYEQYF,TGTGCCAGCAGTGAACGAAGCGGCAGCTCCTACGAGCAGTACTTC,NA,NA,TRBV6-1,TRBJ2-7
CASSQGTGNTIYF,TGCGCCAGCAGCCAGGGGACAGGAAACACCATATATTTT,NA,NA,TRBV4-1,TRBJ1-3
CASSLGGGETQYF,TGTGCCAGCAGCTTAGGGGGAGGGGAGACCCAGTACTTC,TRBD2,NA,TRBV13,TRBJ2-5
CASSPDSVVSGYTF,TGTGCCAGCAGTCCCGACAGTGTAGTGTCTGGCTACACCTTC,NA,NA,TRBV6-5,TRBJ1-2
CASSQGLRGLYEQYF,TGCGCCAGCAGCCAAGGTTTAAGGGGATTATACGAGCAGTACTTC,NA,NA,TRBV4-1,TRBJ2-7
CASSPGQSSYNSPLHF,TGTGCCAGCAGCCCGGGACAGAGCTCCTATAATTCACCCCTCCACTTT,TRBD1,NA,TRBV5-6,TRBJ1-6
CASSLGYRGHGYGYTF,TGTGCCAGCAGCTTAGGTTATCGGGGACACGGCTATGGCTACACCTTC,NA,once,TRBV7-2,TRBJ1-2
CASSLGLSNYEQYF,TGTGCCAGCAGCTTGGGACTTTCGAACTACGAGCAGTACTTC,NA,NA,TRBV5-4,TRBJ2-7
CASSPSLPRDRVAYGYTF,TGTGCCAGCAGCCCATCCCTCCCCCGGGACAGGGTGGCCTATGGCTACACCTTC,TRBD1,few,TRBV5-4,TRBJ1-2
CASSTRGSSYNEQFF,TGTGCCAGCAGCACGCGGGGGAGCTCCTACAATGAGCAGTTCTTC,TRBD2,few,TRBV11-2,TRBJ2-1
CASSTGTYEQYF,TGTGCCAGCAGCACAGGAACCTACGAGCAGTACTTC,NA,few,TRBV12-3/TRBV12-4,TRBJ2-7
CAWNAGTYEQYF,TGTGCCTGGAATGCGGGGACCTACGAGCAGTACTTC,NA,few,TRBV30,TRBJ2-7
CASSDGQGDGYTF,TGTGCCAGCAGCGATGGACAGGGAGATGGCTACACCTTC,TRBD1,NA,TRBV9,TRBJ1-2
CASSVGTGAYSYEQYF,TGTGCCAGCAGCGTAGGGACAGGGGCCTACTCCTACGAGCAGTACTTC,TRBD1,NA,TRBV5-6,TRBJ2-7
CSVHRGLNTEAFF,TGCAGCGTACACAGGGGACTGAACACTGAAGCTTTCTTT,TRBD1,many,TRBV29-1,TRBJ1-1
CASSIDRGRWFNQPQHF,TGTGCCAGTAGTATAGATCGGGGGAGGTGGTTCAATCAGCCCCAGCATTTT,NA,NA,TRBV19,TRBJ1-5
CASSYSGTGGSVGYTF,TGTGCCAGCAGTTACTCAGGGACAGGGGGTTCGGTTGGCTACACCTTC,TRBD1,NA,TRBV6-5,TRBJ1-2
CASSPDRDQPQHF,TGTGCCAGCAGCCCCGACAGGGATCAGCCCCAGCATTTT,TRBD1,NA,TRBV7-2,TRBJ1-5
CASSYGGSNEKLFF,TGTGCCAGCAGTTACGGCGGTAGCAATGAAAAACTGTTTTTT,NA,NA,TRBV6-5,TRBJ1-4
CASSFPGYYGYTF,TGTGCCAGCAGTTTTCCAGGATACTATGGCTACACCTTC,NA,NA,TRBV28,TRBJ1-2
CASGLVRGAWETQYF,TGTGCTAGTGGTTTGGTACGGGGGGCCTGGGAGACCCAGTACTTC,NA,NA,TRBV12-5,TRBJ2-5
CASSSRADTQYF,TGTGCCAGCAGCTCCAGGGCAGATACGCAGTATTTT,NA,NA,TRBV11-2,TRBJ2-3
CASRLQGTGNTIYF,TGTGCCAGCAGGTTACAGGGGACTGGAAACACCATATATTTT,TRBD1,few,TRBV2,TRBJ1-3
CASSDRDGGADTQYF,TGTGCCAGCAGTGACCGGGACGGAGGGGCAGATACGCAGTATTTT,NA,NA,TRBV6-1,TRBJ2-3
CASSQVGGGDGYTF,TGTGCCAGCAGCCAAGTAGGGGGCGGGGATGGCTACACCTTC,TRBD1,NA,TRBV4-2,TRBJ1-2
CASSEKRNTEAFF,TGCGCCAGCAGTGAGAAGCGGAACACTGAAGCTTTCTTT,NA,few,TRBV10-2,TRBJ1-1
CASTGQGASYEQYF,TGTGCCAGCACGGGACAGGGGGCCTCCTACGAGCAGTACTTC,TRBD1,NA,TRBV18,TRBJ2-7
CASSDLAGGLTYEQYF,TGTGCCAGCTCAGATCTAGCGGGGGGACTTACCTACGAGCAGTACTTC,TRBD2,NA,TRBV18,TRBJ2-7